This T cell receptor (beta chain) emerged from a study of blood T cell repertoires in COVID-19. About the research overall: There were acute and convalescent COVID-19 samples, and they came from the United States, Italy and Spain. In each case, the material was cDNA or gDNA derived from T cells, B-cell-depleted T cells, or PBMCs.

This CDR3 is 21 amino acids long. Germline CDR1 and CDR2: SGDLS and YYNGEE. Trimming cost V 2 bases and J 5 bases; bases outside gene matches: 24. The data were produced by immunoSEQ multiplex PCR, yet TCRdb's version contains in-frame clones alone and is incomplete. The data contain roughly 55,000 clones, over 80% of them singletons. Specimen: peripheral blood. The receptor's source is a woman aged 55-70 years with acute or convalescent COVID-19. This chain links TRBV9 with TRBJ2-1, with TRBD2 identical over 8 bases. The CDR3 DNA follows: TGTGCCAGCAGCGTCCAGCCCCCCGTGGGATTGGGCGGGGGGCCGAACAATGAGCAGTTCTTC. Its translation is CASSVQPPVGLGGGPNNEQFF.